These T cell receptor beta chains were read from a single sample in a study of T cells in Graves' hyperthyroidism and ophthalmopathy. TCRdb used MiXCR to reprocess the multiplex PCR reads, holding one entry per CDR3 protein. The data show 600,000 to 850,000 distinct CDR3 sequences, 15% to 20% seen once. Sequencing used blood. Receptors originate from a woman between 45 and 60 years old with Graves' hyperthyroidism that later progressed to Graves' ophthalmopathy. CDR3s include the opening cysteine and the closing phenylalanine or tryptophan. D genes are given only for firm matches. Not every row has a clone size; where given, it reads once, few, many or a size class.

size	V	J	D	DNA	CDR3
many	TRBV3-1	TRBJ2-1	-	TGTGCCAGCAGCCAAGTCGAGCCCGTCCACAATGAGCAGTTCTTC	CASSQVEPVHNEQFF
many	TRBV14	TRBJ2-7	-	TGTGCCAGCAGCTCCCCGGGACACTCCTACGAGCAGTACTTC	CASSSPGHSYEQYF
many	TRBV5-1	TRBJ2-1	-	TGCGCCAGCAGCTTGGTTGGCGGGTCCAACTCCTACAATGAGCAGTTCTTC	CASSLVGGSNSYNEQFF
-	TRBV20-1	TRBJ2-1	-	TGCAGTTCCCAATCCGGGCTACATCAAAACTACAATGAGCAGTTCTTC	CSSQSGLHQNYNEQFF
many	TRBV27	TRBJ1-2	-	TGTGCCAGCAGGCCGCAGGGGCAGAGGAGTAACTATGGCTACACCTTC	CASRPQGQRSNYGYTF
few	TRBV29-1	TRBJ2-2	-	TGCAGCGGAAGGAAGCAGGCGAACACCGGGGAGCTGTTTTTT	CSGRKQANTGELFF
few	TRBV18	TRBJ1-2	-	TGTGCCAGCTCACCAATCCTGGGCCGTGATGGCTACACCTTC	CASSPILGRDGYTF
many	TRBV20-1	TRBJ2-2	-	TGCAGTGCTGCAACCCCAGCGAACACCGGGGAGCTGTTTTTT	CSAATPANTGELFF
few	TRBV7-9	TRBJ2-5	TRBD1	TGTGCCAGCAGTCCTACAGGGGTTGAAGAGACCCAGTACTTC	CASSPTGVEETQYF
many	TRBV30	TRBJ1-1	-	TGTGCCTGGAGTCTCAGAAACAGGAACACTGAAGCTTTCTTT	CAWSLRNRNTEAFF
few	TRBV6-1	TRBJ2-3	TRBD2	TGTGCCAGCAGTGGAGGACTAGCGGCCTCCACAGATACGCAGTATTTT	CASSGGLAASTDTQYF
-	TRBV6-5	TRBJ1-1	-	TGTGCCAGCAGTTACTCAGATAAGGGGTTAACTGAAGCTTTCTTT	CASSYSDKGLTEAFF
-	TRBV5-1	TRBJ2-1	TRBD1	TGCGCCAGCAGGACCGGGACAGGGAACTCCAATGAGCAGTTCTTC	CASRTGTGNSNEQFF
few	TRBV19	TRBJ2-5	TRBD1	TGTGCCAGTAGTAGTGACAGGGAAGGGGCCCAGTACTTC	CASSSDREGAQYF
many	TRBV30	TRBJ1-2	-	TGTGCCTGGAGTCAAACCGGGGGGACAAGAAACTATGGCTACACCTTC	CAWSQTGGTRNYGYTF
-	TRBV7-2	TRBJ2-7	-	TGTGCCAGCACCAAATCGCCTCCGGAGGCCCACGAGCAGTACTTC	CASTKSPPEAHEQYF
-	TRBV28	TRBJ2-5	TRBD1	TGTGCCAGCAGCCAGGGACAGCCCCAAGAGACCCAGTACTTC	CASSQGQPQETQYF
many	TRBV20-1	TRBJ2-7	TRBD1	TGCAGTGCTAAAGGACAGGCCCTAACCTACGAGCAGTACTTC	CSAKGQALTYEQYF
few	TRBV7-8	TRBJ1-6	TRBD1	TGTGCCAGCAGCCATCCGGGACAGATAAAACAAAATTCACCCCTCCACTTT	CASSHPGQIKQNSPLHF
many	TRBV5-1	TRBJ1-2	-	TGCGCCAGCAGCTTGGAACACGTCTATGGCTACACCTTC	CASSLEHVYGYTF
-	TRBV29-1	TRBJ1-2	-	TGCAGCGTTGTGGGCAGCCCGACATTTAACTATGGCTACACCTTC	CSVVGSPTFNYGYTF
many	TRBV6-1	TRBJ2-5	-	TGTGCCACCAGATTAGGAGTCGAGACCCAGTACTTC	CATRLGVETQYF
-	TRBV5-1	TRBJ2-1	TRBD2	TGCGCCAGCAGCAAGATAGCGGGGGGAAACAATGAGCAGTTCTTC	CASSKIAGGNNEQFF
-	TRBV6-2/TRBV6-3	TRBJ2-3	-	TGTGCCAGCAGACGGGATGAAGTGGCAGATACGCAGTATTTT	CASRRDEVADTQYF
few	TRBV27	TRBJ2-5	-	TGTGCCAGCAGTCCGGCCCAAGTTCGAGAGACCCAGTACTTC	CASSPAQVRETQYF
many	TRBV11-3	TRBJ2-3	-	TGTGCCAGCAGCTTAGAGTCTGGGGACTCATCAGGAGATACGCAGTATTTT	CASSLESGDSSGDTQYF
few	TRBV5-1	TRBJ1-3	-	TGCGCCAGCAGCTTGGGACCGTCTTCTGGAAACACCATATATTTT	CASSLGPSSGNTIYF
-	TRBV5-1	TRBJ2-7	-	TGCGCCAGCAGCTTGGATCTTACCGGGGACGGCGGGTACGAGCAGTACTTC	CASSLDLTGDGGYEQYF
many	TRBV5-1	TRBJ2-3	-	TGCGCCAGCAGCTTGGGAAGAGGGATCACAGATACGCAGTATTTT	CASSLGRGITDTQYF
-	TRBV15	TRBJ1-2	-	TGTGCCACCAGCAGAGTAGGGGTCTTCACATATGGCTACACCTTC	CATSRVGVFTYGYTF
few	TRBV6-1	TRBJ2-3	TRBD1	TGTGCCAGCAGTGAAGACAGGGGCCCCACAGATACGCAGTATTTT	CASSEDRGPTDTQYF
few	TRBV6-1	TRBJ2-1	TRBD1	TGTGCCAGCAGTGAATTACAGGGGGGTTACAATGAGCAGTTCTTC	CASSELQGGYNEQFF
-	TRBV4-2	TRBJ2-1	TRBD2	TGTGCCAGCAGCCAGGGGACTAGCGGGGGACCTTACAATGAGCAGTTCTTC	CASSQGTSGGPYNEQFF
many	TRBV2	TRBJ1-3	-	TGTGCCAGCAGTGAAGTGGGGATGGCTGGAAACACCATATATTTT	CASSEVGMAGNTIYF
-	TRBV19	TRBJ2-7	TRBD2	TGTGCCAGTAGTACCTACGGACTAGCGGGGGCCTACGAGCAGTACTTC	CASSTYGLAGAYEQYF
few	TRBV20-1	TRBJ2-7	-	TGCAGTGCTAGAGGCGGTCTCGGCATGGACCCCAGATCCTACGAGCAGTACTTC	CSARGGLGMDPRSYEQYF
many	TRBV11-2	TRBJ1-2	-	TGTGCCAGCAACAACCCTCTAAGGGGCAAGGGCCCAGGGCTTGGCTACACCTTC	CASNNPLRGKGPGLGYTF
many	TRBV5-4	TRBJ1-1	-	TGTGCCAGCAGCTCCTTGGACACCAACACTGAAGCTTTCTTT	CASSSLDTNTEAFF
many	TRBV3-1	TRBJ1-5	TRBD1	TGTGCCAGCAGCCCGGGACAGGGCCCGTTTCCCCAGCATTTT	CASSPGQGPFPQHF
many	TRBV4-2	TRBJ1-1	-	TGTGCCAGCAGCCAAGATGAGTTGGGCGGCACTGAAGCTTTCTTT	CASSQDELGGTEAFF
many	TRBV12-3/TRBV12-4	TRBJ1-2	-	TGTGCCAGCAGTTTAGTAGGGTCTGGCTACACCTTC	CASSLVGSGYTF
-	TRBV19	TRBJ1-5	-	TGTGCCAGTAGTGGGGCACAGGGAACGCATAGCAATCAGCCCCAGCATTTT	CASSGAQGTHSNQPQHF
many	TRBV7-9	TRBJ2-3	TRBD2	TGTGCCAGCAGCTCAGGACTAGCGGGGAATGGAGATACGCAGTATTTT	CASSSGLAGNGDTQYF
many	TRBV27	TRBJ2-1	-	TGTGCCAGCATGGGTGACTTAAGCAATGAGCAGTTCTTC	CASMGDLSNEQFF
many	TRBV5-1	TRBJ2-3	TRBD2	TGCGCCAGCAGCTTGAGTCGGGGGGATACAGATACGCAGTATTTT	CASSLSRGDTDTQYF